These 18 T cell receptor beta chains came from one sample sequenced in a study of cytomegalovirus exposure and HLA in healthy donors. Here immunoSEQ multiplex PCR was the method, and the copy in TCRdb shows in-frame clones only, minus some. The sample gives 150,000 to 200,000 clones, around 80% of which show up once; roughly 1.2% is in the top ten. The source material was PBMCs. The receptors shown here come from a woman in her 30s in good health and CMV-seronegative.

This rearrangement joins TRBV18 to TRBJ1-6; TRBD1 might be the D (6 bases). Germline values: CDR1 KGHSH, CDR2 LQKENI. The CDR3 runs 15 residues. V shed 3 bases and J shed 11 bases, with 17 bases lying between them. In DNA form, the CDR3 reads TGTGCCAGCTCACCGCGAACAGGGTTAGAGACACCCCTCCACTTT. The encoded protein is CASSPRTGLETPLHF.

This chain uses TRBV11-2 with TRBJ2-7; TRBD1 is a possible D gene (5 bases). The CDR3 runs to 14 residues. The germline gives CDR1 SGHAT, CDR2 FQNNGV. The V end lost 0 bases, the J end lost 3 bases, and 9 bases lay between the germline ends. The CDR3 spells CASSLEPGFYEQYF. The CDR3 nucleotides are TGTGCCAGCAGCTTAGAGCCAGGGTTCTACGAGCAGTACTTC.

The chain recombines TRBV28 with TRBJ1-5; D not certain. The germline V gene encodes CDR1 MDHEN and CDR2 SYDVKM. The CDR3 totals 12 residues. Between the trimmed V and J ends, which lost 6 bases and 6 bases, there was a span of 9 bases. The CDR3 DNA follows: TGTGCCAGCAGCTTTGCGGTTCAGCCCCAGCATTTT. Translating gives CASSFAVQPQHF.

The chain combines TRBV12-5 with TRBJ2-5; the match to TRBD2 covers 15 bases. The trim removed 6 bases at V and 4 bases at J, leaving 3 bases unmatched. CDR3 length equals 15 residues. Germline V gives CDR1 LGHNT, CDR2 FRNRAP. The CDR3 reads CASGRTSGGGETQYF. CDR3 sequence (DNA): TGTGCTAGTGGGCGGACTAGCGGGGGGGGAGAGACCCAGTACTTC. The whole variable domain, filled in from reference TRBV12-5 and TRBJ2-5, reads DARVTQTPRHKVTEMGQEVTMRCQPILGHNTVFWYRQTMMQGLELLAYFRNRAPLDDSGMPKDRFSAEMPDATLATLKIQPSEPRDSAVYFCASGRTSGGGETQYFGPGTRLLVL.

The rearrangement uses TRBV6-5 and TRBJ2-5; D remains unclear. Trimming took 11 bases from V and 2 from J, leaving 12 bases between them. From germline, CDR1 is MNHEY and CDR2 SVGAGI. The CDR3 contains 12 residues. CDR3 coding DNA: TGTGCCTCCCACAGTTCACAAGAGACCCAGTACTTC. It translates to CASHSSQETQYF.

The chain is built from TRBV4-1 and TRBJ1-4, with 8 nucleotides matching TRBD1. Per germline, CDR1 MGHRA and CDR2 YSYEKL. This CDR3 is built from 19 residues. The J segment lost 0 bases and the V segment lost 2 bases, leaving 11 bases of the junction unmatched. Here the CDR3 reads CASSQSSGTGLATNEKLFF. Written as DNA, the CDR3 is TGCGCCAGCAGCCAAAGCTCCGGGACAGGACTTGCAACTAATGAAAAACTGTTTTTT.

V gene TRBV5-1 combines with J gene TRBJ1-2; D uncertain. Per the germline V gene, CDR1 is SGHRS and CDR2 is YFSETQ. V lost 4 bases to trimming and J lost 8 bases, with 18 bases between them. This CDR3 has 14 amino acids. The CDR3 nucleotides are TGCGCCAGCAGCCCCATCGCGGGCGCACGCGGCTACACCTTC. Protein product: CASSPIAGARGYTF.

The chain links TRBV28 to TRBJ2-7, with 7 bases lining up with TRBD1. The CDR3 contains 13 residues. V gave up 9 bases and J gave up 0 bases; unmatched junction bases: 5. CDR1 is MDHEN and CDR2 is SYDVKM in the germline V gene. The CDR3 here is CASIDRASYEQYF. DNA of the CDR3: TGTGCCAGTATCGACAGGGCCTCCTACGAGCAGTACTTC.

The chain links TRBV6-5 to TRBJ1-1; D unresolved. Germline CDR1 and CDR2: MNHEY and SVGAGI. The CDR3 contains 13 residues. Between the trimmed V and J ends, which lost 0 bases and 4 bases, there was a span of 6 bases. The CDR3 sequence is CASSYSRVTEAFF. For the CDR3, the DNA is TGTGCCAGCAGTTACTCGCGGGTCACTGAAGCTTTCTTT.

The rearrangement joins TRBV7-9 to TRBJ2-1; D call uncertain. Germline V gene lookup returns CDR1 SEHNR and CDR2 FQNEAQ (reference sequence). The CDR3 length is 15 residues. Trimming took off 1 base at V and 0 bases at J, with 7 bases between the two ends. The CDR3 protein is CASSLGADSYNEQFF. The CDR3 coding sequence is TGTGCCAGCAGCTTAGGGGCAGACTCCTACAATGAGCAGTTCTTC.

The chain couples TRBV19 to TRBJ1-1; 10 nucleotides line up with TRBD1. The germline V gene encodes CDR1 LNHDA and CDR2 SQIVND (reference sequence). Trimming at V came to 3 bases and at J to 5 bases, leaving 6 bases not matched to a gene. The CDR3 contains 15 residues. The CDR3 bases are TGTGCCAGTAGTATTAGGGACAGGGGAAAGACTGAAGCTTTCTTT. Its translation is CASSIRDRGKTEAFF. Looking up the rest from reference TRBV19 and TRBJ1-1 gives the full variable domain: DGGITQSPKYLFRKEGQNVTLSCEQNLNHDAMYWYRQDPGQGLRLIYYSQIVNDFQKGDIAEGYSVSREKKESFPLTVTSAQKNPTAFYLCASSIRDRGKTEAFFGQGTRLTVV.

The rearrangement joins TRBV9 to TRBJ1-2; D remains ambiguous. The CDR3 is 14 residues long. Trimming shortened V by 0 bases and J by 10 bases, and 16 bases separated the two germline ends. Germline loops: CDR1 SGDLS, CDR2 YYNGEE. CDR3 amino acids: CASSVGGSSPYYTF. The CDR3 DNA reads as TGTGCCAGCAGCGTAGGAGGGTCGAGCCCTTACTACACCTTC.

This rearrangement joins TRBV10-3 to TRBJ2-7; 8 nucleotides line up with TRBD1. Unmatched junction bases numbered 10, after V lost 10 bases and J lost 5 bases. This CDR3 has 13 residues. Germline CDR1 ENHRY, CDR2 SYGVKD. For the CDR3, the DNA is TGTGCCAGCCGCCTCGGACAGGGCCACGAGCAGTACTTC. Translating gives CASRLGQGHEQYF.

V gene TRBV10-3 combines with J gene TRBJ1-2, with 10 nucleotides matching TRBD1. The CDR3 is 17 amino acids. J was trimmed by 1 base and V by 0 bases; bases with no gene match: 5. CDR1 is ENHRY, CDR2 SYGVKD, per germline. CDR3: CAISESTGTGDNYGYTF. CDR3 DNA: TGTGCCATCAGTGAGTCTACCGGGACAGGGGATAACTATGGCTACACCTTC.

V gene TRBV9 combines with J gene TRBJ2-5; 7 bases align to TRBD1. V lost 2 bases to trimming and J lost 1 base; unmatched junction nucleotides: 11. CDR3 size: 17 residues. CDR1 and CDR2 from the germline V gene are SGDLS and YYNGEE. The CDR3 bases are TGTGCCAGCAGCGTCGCTCCGACAGGGCCCCCCCAAGAGACCCAGTACTTC. It yields the protein CASSVAPTGPPQETQYF.

For this clone: One junction end disagrees with the germline gene, perhaps due to a read error. V is TRBV7-6 and J is TRBJ2-7; D unclear. In germline, CDR1 is SGHVS, CDR2 FNYEAQ. The CDR3 extends over 13 amino acids. The CDR3 nucleotides read TGTGCCAGCTGCTTCCAGGACTCCTACGAGCAGTACTTC. Encoded protein: CASCFQDSYEQYF.

V and J are TRBV6-5 and TRBJ2-3; TRBD2 is a possible D gene (6 bases). Germline V gene lookup returns CDR1 MNHEY and CDR2 SVGAGI. CDR3 length equals 15 residues. With 5 bases removed from V and 2 bases from J, the gap between germline ends came to 14 bases. The CDR3 loop is CASSPRDFATDTQYF. Written as DNA, the CDR3 is TGTGCCAGCAGTCCCCGGGACTTCGCCACAGATACGCAGTATTTT.

Written as DNA, the CDR3 is TGTGCCAGCAGGATTCGGACGGGGAATTATAATTCACCCCTCCACTTT. This translates into CASRIRTGNYNSPLHF. The chain recombines TRBV5-4 with TRBJ1-6; D gene ambiguous. The germline gives CDR1 SGHNT, CDR2 YYREEE (reference sequence). The CDR3 covers 16 residues. Trimming stripped 5 bases from V and 4 bases from J, with 16 bases between.